This TCR beta chain appears in the sequencing data of a study of T-cell memory formation after mild COVID-19. Study context: Among the donors, TCR clusters were largely specific to each donor. Study outcomes and limitations: Clones contracting across day 15 to 85 had a balanced CD4/CD8 profile; later expanding clones leaned CD4+. CD8+ contracting clones occupied EMRA, while CD4+ ones occupied mainly CM and EM. The finding that pre-infection memory included some responding clones suggested that cross-reactive memory joined.

This clonotype has a handful of counts. Its antigen is undetermined. One entry per CDR3 protein, called by TCRdb with MiXCR from the 5' RACE reads. In the table there are a few hundred thousand distinct CDR3 sequences, over 25% of which are singletons. The ends were cut back, 1 base at V and 0 bases at J, with 7 bases in the middle. CDR1 is MNHEY and CDR2 is SVGEGT in the germline V gene. There are 15 residues in the CDR3. The specimen sequenced was PBMCs or a T cell subset sorted from them (not recorded which). The V gene is TRBV6-2 or TRBV6-3, the J gene TRBJ1-5; no clear D gene. The receptor was isolated from an adult woman who had mild COVID-19 (a few samples of this study predate the infection). Cell type and time point are not known. The CDR3 here is CASSYFRDSNQPQHF. The CDR3, as DNA: TGTGCCAGCAGTTACTTCAGAGATAGCAATCAGCCCCAGCATTTT.